The rows below give T cell receptor beta chains drawn from one sample of a study of T-cell reconstitution after alpha-beta-depleted transplantation in children. A single record per CDR3 protein comes from TCRdb applying MiXCR to the PCR reads. The repertoire has about 100,000 distinct CDR3 sequences, roughly 7.1% of them found once; the top ten carry roughly 15%. The sequences come from PBMCs, collected before TCRalphabeta/CD19-depleted stem cell transplant. The receptors were sampled from a boy younger than 10 with acute lymphoblastic leukemia, due to receive a stem cell transplant. The CDR3 runs from the conserved cysteine through the conserved F or W. D genes are given only for firm matches. Not all rows give a size; the values are once, few, many and, for expanded clones, a class.

CDR3aa	CDR3nt	abundance	d_gene	j_gene	v_gene
CASSLSGGAEDEQFF	TGTGCCAGCAGTCTTAGCGGGGGGGCCGAAGATGAGCAGTTCTTC	many	TRBD2	TRBJ2-1	TRBV6-4
CASSFGAYEQYF	TGTGCCAGCAGCTTCGGGGCATACGAGCAGTACTTC	many	-	TRBJ2-7	TRBV7-9
CASSEGGSGANVLTF	TGTGCCAGCAGTGAAGGGGGCTCTGGGGCCAACGTCCTGACTTTC	many	-	TRBJ2-6	TRBV6-1
CASSHVGSQAYEQYF	TGTGCCAGCAGCCATGTCGGTTCACAAGCCTACGAGCAGTACTTC	few	-	TRBJ2-7	TRBV5-6
CASSRTQGTEAFF	TGTGCCAGCAGCAGGACCCAAGGCACTGAAGCTTTCTTT	many	-	TRBJ1-1	TRBV3-1
CSVKNRGINQPQHF	TGCAGCGTTAAAAACAGGGGTATCAATCAGCCCCAGCATTTT	many	TRBD1	TRBJ1-5	TRBV29-1
CASSPRGGGPGNEQFF	TGTGCCAGCAGCCCTAGGGGCGGGGGGCCCGGCAATGAGCAGTTCTTC	many	TRBD2	TRBJ2-1	TRBV3-1
CASSGNQGPNTEAFF	TGCGCCAGCAGCGGAAACCAGGGGCCGAACACTGAAGCTTTCTTT	few	-	TRBJ1-1	TRBV5-1
CASSLVQGARAEAFF	TGCGCCAGCAGCTTGGTTCAGGGGGCAAGGGCTGAAGCTTTCTTT	few	TRBD1	TRBJ1-1	TRBV5-1
CASSTHGGSGANVLTF	TGTGCCAGCAGCACCCATGGGGGCTCTGGGGCCAACGTCCTGACTTTC	many	-	TRBJ2-6	TRBV6-5
CSAPAWLAGYNEQFF	TGCAGTGCTCCAGCCTGGCTAGCGGGATACAATGAGCAGTTCTTC	many	TRBD2	TRBJ2-1	TRBV20-1
CASSYLTGMGAFF	TGTGCCAGCAGTTACTTGACGGGGATGGGAGCTTTCTTT	few	-	TRBJ1-1	TRBV6-5
CSATGAGYQPQHF	TGCAGTGCTACAGGGGCAGGGTATCAGCCCCAGCATTTT	few	-	TRBJ1-5	TRBV20-1
CASSVEHTPGNTIYF	TGTGCCAGCAGCGTAGAGCACACCCCTGGAAACACCATATATTTT	few	-	TRBJ1-3	TRBV9
CASRLGGSNQPQNF	TGTGCCAGCAGACTAGGGGGGAGCAATCAGCCCCAGAATTTT	-	-	TRBJ1-5	TRBV12-3/TRBV12-4
CSAPPFGFSEQYF	TGCAGTGCTCCACCGTTCGGGTTTTCGGAGCAGTACTTC	many	-	TRBJ2-7	TRBV20-1
CSARDLQGASGANVLTF	TGCAGTGCTAGAGATTTACAGGGGGCCTCTGGGGCCAACGTCCTGACTTTC	-	TRBD1	TRBJ2-6	TRBV20-1
CSVEGGVRANF	TGCAGCGTTGAAGGGGGGGTTCGGGCTAACTTC	many	-	TRBJ1-2	TRBV29-1
CASSLNTDTQYF	TGTGCCAGCAGTTTAAACACAGATACGCAGTATTTT	many	-	TRBJ2-3	TRBV12-3/TRBV12-4
CASSLVGGRNEQFF	TGTGCCAGCAGCTTAGTCGGGGGGCGGAATGAGCAGTTCTTC	many	-	TRBJ2-1	TRBV7-2
CSAPNGYTF	TGCAGTGCCCCCAATGGCTACACCTTC	-	-	TRBJ1-2	TRBV20-1
CASSQGVGSYEQYF	TGCGCCAGCAGCCAAGGGGTAGGGAGCTACGAGCAGTACTTC	few	-	TRBJ2-7	TRBV4-1
CASQAPNYGYTF	TGTGCCAGTCAAGCACCTAACTATGGCTACACCTTC	-	-	TRBJ1-2	TRBV6-1
CASSPRLTAGGQDTQYF	TGTGCCAGCAGCCCACGACTTACAGCGGGGGGCCAAGATACGCAGTATTTT	-	TRBD2	TRBJ2-3	TRBV11-2
CASSLEAGSSGNTIYF	TGCGCCAGCAGCTTGGAGGCAGGGAGCTCTGGAAACACCATATATTTT	many	-	TRBJ1-3	TRBV5-1
CSVAPTQGMNTEAFF	TGCAGCGTTGCCCCTACACAGGGGATGAACACTGAAGCTTTCTTT	-	TRBD1	TRBJ1-1	TRBV29-1
CATSRVAGEGETQYF	TGTGCCACCAGCAGAGTAGCGGGGGAGGGGGAGACCCAGTACTTC	-	TRBD2	TRBJ2-5	TRBV15
CASSTGQGEQFF	TGTGCCAGCTCAACCGGACAGGGGGAGCAGTTCTTC	many	TRBD1	TRBJ2-1	TRBV18
CASSITGARGPQHF	TGTGCCAGTAGCATAACAGGGGCCAGGGGGCCCCAGCATTTT	few	TRBD1	TRBJ1-5	TRBV19
CASSLDVHAKNIQYF	TGTGCCAGCAGTCTGGACGTACACGCCAAAAACATTCAGTACTTC	many	-	TRBJ2-4	TRBV11-2
CASSPQSGGAYEQYF	TGTGCCAGCAGCCCCCAAAGCGGGGGGGCCTACGAGCAGTACTTC	many	TRBD2	TRBJ2-7	TRBV7-2
CASTSSGTGRETQYF	TGTGCCAGCACCTCATCCGGGACAGGGAGGGAGACCCAGTACTTC	-	TRBD1	TRBJ2-5	TRBV11-2
CASSSAVQYTGELFF	TGCGCCAGCAGCTCGGCGGTGCAGTACACCGGGGAGCTGTTTTTT	-	-	TRBJ2-2	TRBV5-1
CASSLAQGLSEQYF	TGCGCCAGCAGCTTGGCACAGGGATTAAGCGAGCAGTACTTC	-	-	TRBJ2-7	TRBV5-1
CASSYLSGGPNNEQFF	TGTGCCAGCAGTTACCTTTCGGGGGGGCCTAACAATGAGCAGTTCTTC	few	TRBD2	TRBJ2-1	TRBV6-5
CSAQENGYTF	TGCAGTGCCCAGGAAAACGGCTACACCTTC	many	-	TRBJ1-2	TRBV20-1
CASSSSGTSNEQFF	TGTGCCAGCAGTTCATCCGGGACTAGCAATGAGCAGTTCTTC	-	TRBD2	TRBJ2-1	TRBV12-3/TRBV12-4
CASSARTSGGLLELFF	TGTGCCAGCAGTGCCCGGACTAGCGGGGGGCTTCTGGAGCTGTTTTTT	few	TRBD2	TRBJ2-2	TRBV2
CSAGDPPGLTTYEQYF	TGCAGTGCTGGGGACCCACCGGGACTAACAACCTACGAGCAGTACTTC	-	TRBD2	TRBJ2-7	TRBV20-1
CSASPGTGGDLTYEQYF	TGCAGTGCTAGCCCCGGGACGGGGGGCGATCTTACCTACGAGCAGTACTTC	few	-	TRBJ2-7	TRBV20-1
CASSQVTGMVNTEAFF	TGTGCCAGCAGCCAAGTTACGGGAATGGTGAACACTGAAGCTTTCTTT	few	-	TRBJ1-1	TRBV4-2
CASSARQGGLSIGEQFF	TGTGCCAGCAGCGCCCGACAGGGGGGTCTGTCTATTGGTGAGCAGTTCTTC	many	TRBD1	TRBJ2-1	TRBV7-2
CASSSGAEAFF	TGTGCCAGCAGTTCGGGGGCTGAAGCTTTCTTT	-	-	TRBJ1-1	TRBV27
CSVEEGTGWNEQFF	TGCAGCGTTGAAGAGGGTACAGGGTGGAATGAGCAGTTCTTC	many	-	TRBJ2-1	TRBV29-1
CASSSPGRGGGYTF	TGTGCCAGCAGTTCGCCCGGCCGGGGGGGTGGCTACACCTTC	once	-	TRBJ1-2	TRBV6-5
CSARNVQAGLETQYF	TGCAGTGCTAGGAATGTACAGGCGGGTTTGGAGACCCAGTACTTC	many	-	TRBJ2-5	TRBV20-1
CASSTGTLRTNEKLFF	TGTGCCAGCAGCACCGGGACCCTTCGGACTAATGAAAAACTGTTTTTT	many	-	TRBJ1-4	TRBV7-9
CSAQPLGGPTDTQYF	TGCAGTGCCCAACCTCTAGGGGGACCCACAGATACGCAGTATTTT	-	-	TRBJ2-3	TRBV20-1
CASSYRGLSTDTQYF	TGCGCCAGCAGCTACAGGGGGCTGAGCACAGATACGCAGTATTTT	few	TRBD1	TRBJ2-3	TRBV5-1
CASSFTSGRTDTQYF	TGTGCCAGCAGCTTCACTAGCGGACGCACAGATACGCAGTATTTT	many	TRBD2	TRBJ2-3	TRBV12-3/TRBV12-4
CASSFGDITKVTQYF	TGTGCCAGCAGTTTCGGGGACATTACGAAGGTGACCCAGTACTTC	once	-	TRBJ2-5	TRBV28
CAICRGPRTDTQYF	TGTGCCATCTGCCGGGGGCCGCGCACAGATACGCAGTATTTT	-	-	TRBJ2-3	TRBV3-1
CSVEEPYTGELFF	TGCAGCGTTGAAGAGCCGTACACCGGGGAGCTGTTTTTT	many	-	TRBJ2-2	TRBV29-1
CASTSSGTGELFF	TGTGCCAGCACCAGTTCTGGGACCGGGGAGCTGTTTTTT	-	-	TRBJ2-2	TRBV6-1
CASTRGQRQLTIYF	TGTGCCAGCACCAGGGGGCAACGTCAGCTCACCATATATTTT	-	TRBD1	TRBJ1-3	TRBV6-1
CASSRQRRGLNEKLFF	TGTGCCAGCAGCCGCCAACGGAGAGGGTTGAATGAAAAACTGTTTTTT	few	-	TRBJ1-4	TRBV6-1
CASSLELQKNIQYF	TGTGCCAGCAGCTTGGAACTACAGAAAAACATTCAGTACTTC	many	-	TRBJ2-4	TRBV7-2
CASSFRDVSSGANVLTF	TGTGCCAGCAGTTTCCGGGACGTTAGCTCTGGGGCCAACGTCCTGACTTTC	-	-	TRBJ2-6	TRBV28
CASSPPSQSSYEQYF	TGTGCCAGCTCACCACCGTCGCAAAGCTCCTACGAGCAGTACTTC	many	-	TRBJ2-7	TRBV18
CASSLAGGAPDTQYF	TGTGCCAGCAGCTTAGCCGGGGGGGCCCCAGATACGCAGTATTTT	many	TRBD2	TRBJ2-3	TRBV7-2